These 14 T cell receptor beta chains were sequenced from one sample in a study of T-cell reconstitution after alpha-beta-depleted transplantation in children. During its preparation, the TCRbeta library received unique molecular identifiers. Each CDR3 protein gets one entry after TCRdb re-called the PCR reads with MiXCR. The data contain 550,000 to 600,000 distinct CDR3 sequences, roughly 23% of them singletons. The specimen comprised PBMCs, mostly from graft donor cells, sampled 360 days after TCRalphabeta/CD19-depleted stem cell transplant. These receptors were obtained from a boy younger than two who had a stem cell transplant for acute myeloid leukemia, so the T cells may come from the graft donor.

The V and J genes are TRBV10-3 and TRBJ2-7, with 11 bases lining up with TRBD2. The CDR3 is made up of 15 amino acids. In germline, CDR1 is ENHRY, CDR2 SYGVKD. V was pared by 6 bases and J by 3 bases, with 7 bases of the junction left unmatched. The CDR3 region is CAISSGLAARYEQYF. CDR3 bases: TGTGCCATCAGCTCGGGACTAGCGGCCCGCTACGAGCAGTACTTC.

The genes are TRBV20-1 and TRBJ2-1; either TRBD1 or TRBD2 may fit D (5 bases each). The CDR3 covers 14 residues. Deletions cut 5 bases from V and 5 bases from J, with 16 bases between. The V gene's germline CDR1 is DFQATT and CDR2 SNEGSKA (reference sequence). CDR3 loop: CSAARDLLDNEQFF. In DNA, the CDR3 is TGCAGTGCTGCCCGGGACCTACTAGACAATGAGCAGTTCTTC.

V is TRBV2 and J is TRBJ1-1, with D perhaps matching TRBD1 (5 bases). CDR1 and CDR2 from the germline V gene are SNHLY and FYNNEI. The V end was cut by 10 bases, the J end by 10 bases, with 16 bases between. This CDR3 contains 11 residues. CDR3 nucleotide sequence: TGTGCCACCAGGGACCCTCAAGGAGCTTTCTTT. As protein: CATRDPQGAFF.

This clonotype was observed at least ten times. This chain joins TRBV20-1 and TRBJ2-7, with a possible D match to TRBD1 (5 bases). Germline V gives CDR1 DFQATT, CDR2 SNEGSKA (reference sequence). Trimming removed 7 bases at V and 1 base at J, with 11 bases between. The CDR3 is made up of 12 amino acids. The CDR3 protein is CSVGQGSYEQYV. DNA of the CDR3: TGCAGTGTAGGACAAGGTTCCTACGAGCAGTACGTC.

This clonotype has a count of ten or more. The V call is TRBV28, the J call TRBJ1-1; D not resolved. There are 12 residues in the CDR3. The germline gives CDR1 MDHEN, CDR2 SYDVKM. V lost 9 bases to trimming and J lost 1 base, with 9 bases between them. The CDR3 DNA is TGTGCCAGTCAGGCCCCGAACACTGAAGCTTTCTTT. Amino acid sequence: CASQAPNTEAFF.

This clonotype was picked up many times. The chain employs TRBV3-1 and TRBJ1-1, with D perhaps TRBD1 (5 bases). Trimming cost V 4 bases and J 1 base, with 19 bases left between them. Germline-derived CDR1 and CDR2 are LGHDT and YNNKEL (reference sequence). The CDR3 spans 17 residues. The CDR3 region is CASSRTDGARENTEAFF. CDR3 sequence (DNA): TGTGCCAGCAGCCGGACGGACGGGGCTAGGGAGAACACTGAAGCTTTCTTT.

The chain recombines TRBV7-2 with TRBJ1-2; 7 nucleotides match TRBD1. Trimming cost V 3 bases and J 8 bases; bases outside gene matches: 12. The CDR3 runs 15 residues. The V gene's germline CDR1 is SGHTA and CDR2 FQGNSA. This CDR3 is CASSFGDPGGRGYTF. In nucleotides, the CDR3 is TGTGCCAGCAGCTTCGGGGACCCAGGGGGACGCGGCTACACCTTC.

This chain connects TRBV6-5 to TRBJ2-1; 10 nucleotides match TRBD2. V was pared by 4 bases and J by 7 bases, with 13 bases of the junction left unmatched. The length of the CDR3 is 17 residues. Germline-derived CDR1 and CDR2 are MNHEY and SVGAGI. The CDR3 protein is CASSSLWTSGRKNEQFF. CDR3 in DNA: TGTGCCAGCAGTTCTCTATGGACTAGCGGTCGAAAAAATGAGCAGTTCTTC.

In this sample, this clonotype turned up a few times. The CDR3 region is CASGARQGKETQYF. As DNA, the CDR3 is TGTGCCAGCGGCGCAAGACAGGGGAAAGAGACCCAGTACTTC. This chain links TRBV28 with TRBJ2-5, with 8 nucleotides matching TRBD1. This CDR3 comprises 14 residues. Germline CDR1 MDHEN, CDR2 SYDVKM. V gave up 8 bases and J gave up 3 bases; unmatched junction bases: 8.

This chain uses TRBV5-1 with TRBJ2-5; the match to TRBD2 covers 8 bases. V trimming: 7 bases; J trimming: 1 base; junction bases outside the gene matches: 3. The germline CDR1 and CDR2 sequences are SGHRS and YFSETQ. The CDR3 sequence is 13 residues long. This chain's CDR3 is CASAGGIQETQYF. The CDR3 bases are TGCGCCAGCGCGGGGGGCATCCAAGAGACCCAGTACTTC.

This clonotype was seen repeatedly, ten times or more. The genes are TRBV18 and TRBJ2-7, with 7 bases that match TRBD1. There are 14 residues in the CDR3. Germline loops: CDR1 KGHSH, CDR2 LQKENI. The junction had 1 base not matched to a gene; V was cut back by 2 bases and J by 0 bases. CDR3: CASSPAGGSYEQYF. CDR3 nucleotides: TGTGCCAGCTCACCAGCAGGGGGCTCCTACGAGCAGTACTTC.

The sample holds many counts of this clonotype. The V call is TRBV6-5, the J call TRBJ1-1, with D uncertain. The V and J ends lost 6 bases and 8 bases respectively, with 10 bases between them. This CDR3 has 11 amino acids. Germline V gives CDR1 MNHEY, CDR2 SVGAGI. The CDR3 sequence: CASSRGKEAFF. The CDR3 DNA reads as TGTGCCAGCAGCCGAGGGAAGGAAGCTTTCTTT.

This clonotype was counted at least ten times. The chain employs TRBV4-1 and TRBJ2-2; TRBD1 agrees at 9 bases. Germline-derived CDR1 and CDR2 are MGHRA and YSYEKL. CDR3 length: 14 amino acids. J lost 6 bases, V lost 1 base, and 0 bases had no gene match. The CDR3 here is CASSQGQGAGELFF. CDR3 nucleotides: TGCGCCAGCAGCCAAGGACAGGGGGCCGGGGAGCTGTTTTTT.

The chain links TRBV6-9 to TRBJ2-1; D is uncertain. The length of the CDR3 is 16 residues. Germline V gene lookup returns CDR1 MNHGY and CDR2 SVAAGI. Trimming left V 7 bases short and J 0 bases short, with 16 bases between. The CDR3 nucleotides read TGTGCCAGCATCGACCCCCCCCGTAGCTCCTACAATGAGCAGTTCTTC. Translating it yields CASIDPPRSSYNEQFF.